This TCR beta chain was sequenced during a study of human T cells and chemical hapten exposure. TCRdb reanalysed the RACE reads using MiXCR and keeps one entry per CDR3 protein. The table has about 270,000 distinct CDR3 sequences, 7.5% to 9% seen once. The length of the CDR3 is 16 residues. V lost 0 bases to trimming and J lost 0 bases, with 6 bases between them. Germline V gene data show CDR1 as LGHNA and CDR2 as YSLEER. Time point in this sample: pre-sensitization, week 0. Regarding treatment: therapeutic diphenylcyclopropenone sensitization with weekly scalp DPC. This clonotype was picked up a small number of times.

The receptor comes from a man aged 18 to 29 with alopecia areata. Some clones in this sample may be carry-over from other donors' samples. The specimen comprised whole blood, sampled in connection with sensitization to the hapten diphenylcyclopropenone (DPC). The V call is TRBV4-3, the J call TRBJ1-6; D not resolved. The CDR3 sequence: CASSQDQSSYNSPLHF. The CDR3 DNA follows: TGCGCCAGCAGCCAAGATCAGAGCTCCTATAATTCACCCCTCCACTTT.